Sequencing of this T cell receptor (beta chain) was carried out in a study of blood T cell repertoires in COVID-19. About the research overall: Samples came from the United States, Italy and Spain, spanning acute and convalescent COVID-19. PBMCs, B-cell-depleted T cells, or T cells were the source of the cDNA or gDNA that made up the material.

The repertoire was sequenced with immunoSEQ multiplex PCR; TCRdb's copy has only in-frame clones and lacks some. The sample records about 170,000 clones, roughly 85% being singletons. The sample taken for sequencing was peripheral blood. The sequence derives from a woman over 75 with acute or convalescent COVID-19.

The CDR3 bases are TGCGCCAGCAGCTTGGCCGGTCCCACAGATACGCAGTATTTT. It codes for CASSLAGPTDTQYF. This chain uses TRBV5-1 with TRBJ2-3; D gene ambiguous. Looked up from germline, CDR1 is SGHRS and CDR2 is YFSETQ. The CDR3 is 14 residues long. V lost 0 bases, J lost 2 bases, and 7 bases lay in between.